The clone carrying this TCR beta chain was seen just once. CDR1 LNHDA and CDR2 SQIVND come from the germline V gene (reference sequence). With 8 bases clipped from V and 11 bases from J, the junction kept 12 bases outside the gene matches. The CDR3 loop spans 13 amino acids. This specimen comes from a study of blood T cell repertoires in COVID-19. Whole-study context: PBMCs, B-cell-depleted T cells, or T cells provided the cDNA or gDNA that made up the material.

The study drew participants aged about 18 to 89 years from fewer than 30 US areas. Per the original methods: It was from reference gene primer amplification that nucleated cell counts were estimated. Generated by immunoSEQ multiplex PCR, the TCRdb table keeps only in-frame clones and is missing some. That table supplies the V and J calls and clone size; D and trimming were determined from the DNA. The sample gives 300,000 to 400,000 clones, approximately 88% of which show up once; 0.9% to 1% is in the top ten. This clonotype was obtained from a woman aged 30 to 39 with acute COVID-19. Source material: PBMCs or T cells enriched from blood (not recorded which). The chain is built from TRBV19 and TRBJ1-5; 7 bases match TRBD1. CDR3 sequence (DNA): TGTGCCAGTGAGGACAGGACAGTACGGGCCCAGCATTTT. Its protein is CASEDRTVRAQHF. The full variable domain, rest sourced from reference TRBV19 and TRBJ1-5, is DGGITQSPKYLFRKEGQNVTLSCEQNLNHDAMYWYRQDPGQGLRLIYYSQIVNDFQKGDIAEGYSVSREKKESFPLTVTSAQKNPTAFYLCASEDRTVRAQHFGDGTRLSIL.